One and the same sample provided the 26 T cell receptor beta chains below, sequenced in a study of PD-L1 blockade in urothelial cancer. Data came from immunoSEQ multiplex PCR; TCRdb stores just in-frame clones and leaves some out. The top ten hold about 31% of the sample, which has about 32,000 clones, 75% to 85% seen once. Sequencing was performed on PBMCs, taken around atezolizumab (anti-PD-L1) treatment. These receptors were obtained from a man aged 55 to 70 with urothelial cancer.

The chain couples TRBV28 to TRBJ2-1; D remains unclear. The CDR3 runs 15 residues. Germline lookup yields CDR1 MDHEN and CDR2 SYDVKM. The V gene lost 2 bases and the J gene lost 8 bases, with 16 bases spanning the gap. This CDR3 reads CASSLGATGFDEQFF. In nucleotides, the CDR3 is TGTGCCAGCAGTTTAGGTGCCACCGGTTTCGATGAGCAGTTCTTC.

The rearrangement joins TRBV4-1 to TRBJ1-1; 7 bases are a match to TRBD1. CDR1 is MGHRA and CDR2 is YSYEKL in the germline V gene. This CDR3 comprises 14 residues. Losses at the gene ends were 7 bases for V and 0 bases for J; bases not matched to a gene: 5. The CDR3: CASTRTGLNTEAFF. DNA for the CDR3: TGCGCCAGCACACGGACAGGATTGAACACTGAAGCTTTCTTT.

The CDR3: CASSRDLGAVGYTF. In DNA form, the CDR3 reads TGTGCCAGCAGCCGAGATTTGGGGGCGGTTGGCTACACCTTC. V usage is TRBV7-2 and J usage is TRBJ1-2; D may be TRBD1 (6 bases). The germline CDR1 and CDR2 sequences are SGHTA and FQGNSA. V was clipped by 5 bases and J by 7 bases, with 17 bases between them. The CDR3 is made up of 14 amino acids.

This clone was recorded a few times. This chain joins TRBV7-2 and TRBJ2-7, with a tentative D call TRBD1 (5 bases). The CDR3 consists of 14 residues. Trimming left V 6 bases short and J 2 bases short, with 14 bases between. Germline CDR1 reads SGHTA; CDR2 reads FQGNSA. In nucleotides, the CDR3 is TGTGCCAGCAGTTCAGCCAGGGAAGCCTACGAGCAGTACTTC. This codes for CASSSAREAYEQYF.

This chain connects TRBV5-6 to TRBJ1-3; no firm D call. Trimming cost V 3 bases and J 0 bases, with 13 bases left between them. Germline V gives CDR1 SGHDT, CDR2 YYEEEE. CDR3 length: 16 residues. The CDR3 DNA is TGTGCCAGCAGCTCCATGGATGACTTCTCTGGAAACACCATATATTTT. This encodes CASSSMDDFSGNTIYF. Based on the CDR3 plus reference TRBV5-6 and TRBJ1-3, the full variable domain is DAGVTQSPTHLIKTRGQQVTLRCSPKSGHDTVSWYQQALGQGPQFIFQYYEEEERQRGNFPDRFSGHQFPNYSSELNVNALLLGDSALYLCASSSMDDFSGNTIYFGEGSWLTVV.

The chain couples TRBV6-1 to TRBJ2-7; TRBD1 matches at 7 bases. In germline, CDR1 is MNHNS, CDR2 SASEGT. J was trimmed by 6 bases and V by 4 bases; bases with no gene match: 6. The CDR3 is made up of 13 amino acids. The CDR3 DNA follows: TGTGCCAGCAGTGTTGAGACAGGGCTCGAGCAGTACTTC. This gives the protein CASSVETGLEQYF.

The chain uses TRBV2 and TRBJ2-7; possible D gene TRBD1, 6 bases. In germline, CDR1 is SNHLY, CDR2 FYNNEI. V was trimmed by 5 bases and J by 2 bases, leaving 10 bases between them. This CDR3 contains 13 residues. CDR3 amino acids: CASSRTVTYEQYF. CDR3 coding DNA: TGTGCCAGCAGTCGGACAGTAACCTACGAGCAGTACTTC.

The gene calls are TRBV10-3 and TRBJ1-1; D possibly corresponds to TRBD1 (5 bases). Germline values: CDR1 ENHRY, CDR2 SYGVKD. V lost 7 bases to trimming and J lost 4 bases, with 13 bases between them. The CDR3 length is 13 residues. The CDR3 sequence: CAITGGVGTEAFF. In DNA, the CDR3 is TGTGCCATCACCGGAGGGGTAGGCACTGAAGCTTTCTTT.

In its sample, this clone was seen once. The chain is built from TRBV30 and TRBJ2-6, with D unclear. V was trimmed by 5 bases and J by 0 bases, leaving 11 bases between them. The CDR3 consists of 15 residues. The germline CDR1 and CDR2 sequences are GTSNPN and SVGIG (reference sequence). CDR3 coding DNA: TGTGCCTGGGATACTGCTAGCTCTGGGGCCAACGTCCTGACTTTC. It encodes CAWDTASSGANVLTF. The full variable domain, completed using reference TRBV30 and TRBJ2-6, is SQTIHQWPATLVQPVGSPLSLECTVEGTSNPNLYWYRQAAGRGLQLLFYSVGIGQISSEVPQNLSASRPQDRQFILSSKKLLLSDSGFYLCAWDTASSGANVLTFGAGSRLTVL.

The chain has TRBV29-1 and TRBJ1-1, with D perhaps matching TRBD1 (5 bases). V was pared by 3 bases and J by 2 bases, with 10 bases between. The germline V gene encodes CDR1 SQVTM and CDR2 ANQGSEA. This CDR3 comprises 13 residues. DNA for the CDR3: TGCAGCGTTGACCAGGGTGGAAACACTGAAGCTTTCTTT. As protein: CSVDQGGNTEAFF. The variable domain in full, completed from reference TRBV29-1 and TRBJ1-1, reads SAVISQKPSRDICQRGTSLTIQCQVDSQVTMMFWYRQQPGQSLTLIATANQGSEATYESGFVIDKFPISRPNLTFSTLTVSNMSPEDSSIYLCSVDQGGNTEAFFGQGTRLTVV.

For the CDR3, the DNA is TGCGCCAGCAGCTTGGAACTAGCCTATGAGCAGTTCTTC. Amino acid sequence: CASSLELAYEQFF. The chain recombines TRBV5-1 with TRBJ2-1; weak D call: TRBD2 (6 bases). CDR3 size: 13 residues. V shed 0 bases and J shed 8 bases, with 9 bases lying between them. Germline values: CDR1 SGHRS, CDR2 YFSETQ. The complete variable domain, with remaining parts taken from reference TRBV5-1 and TRBJ2-1, reads KAGVTQTPRYLIKTRGQQVTLSCSPISGHRSVSWYQQTPGQGLQFLFEYFSETQRNKGNFPGRFSGRQFSNSRSEMNVSTLELGDSALYLCASSLELAYEQFFGPGTRLTVL.

The rearrangement links TRBV29-1 to TRBJ2-1, with 7 positions matching TRBD1. Germline lookup yields CDR1 SQVTM and CDR2 ANQGSEA. The CDR3 extends over 15 amino acids. J lost 0 bases, V lost 7 bases, and 9 bases had no gene match. CDR3 sequence (DNA): TGCAGCGGGACTTACCCAGGGGGCTCCTACAATGAGCAGTTCTTC. Its translation: CSGTYPGGSYNEQFF.

The chain uses TRBV7-9 and TRBJ1-1; TRBD1 might be the D (6 bases). Trimming took off 7 bases at V and 4 bases at J, with 13 bases between the two ends. The CDR3 totals 13 residues. Germline loops: CDR1 SEHNR, CDR2 FQNEAQ (reference sequence). This chain's CDR3 is CASTWGGPTEAFF. DNA of the CDR3: TGTGCCAGCACCTGGGGGGGGCCCACTGAAGCTTTCTTT.

The chain is built from TRBV2 and TRBJ1-4, with D tentatively TRBD1 (5 bases). The CDR3 length is 14 residues. From germline, CDR1 is SNHLY and CDR2 FYNNEI. V was clipped by 3 bases and J by 8 bases, with 13 bases between them. In nucleotides, the CDR3 is TGTGCCAGCAGTGAGGGGGGTACCGGGGAAAAACTGTTTTTT. Amino acid sequence: CASSEGGTGEKLFF.

For this clone: The junction departs from the called germline gene at one end, perhaps through a read error. The CDR3: CASRIAVRATTGELFF. The CDR3 DNA sequence: TGTGCCAGTAGAATAGCGGTCAGGGCGACGACCGGGGAGCTGTTTTTT. The chain links TRBV19 to TRBJ2-2; possible D gene TRBD2, 6 bases. This CDR3 comprises 16 residues. Germline assignment: CDR1 LNHDA and CDR2 SQIVND (reference sequence). Full variable domain (rest looked up from reference TRBV19 and TRBJ2-2): DGGITQSPKYLFRKEGQNVTLSCEQNLNHDAMYWYRQDPGQGLRLIYYSQIVNDFQKGDIAEGYSVSREKKESFPLTVTSAQKNPTAFYLCASRIAVRATTGELFFGEGSRLTVL.

As to this clone: An end of the junction does not agree with germline; a read error may underlie this. The chain employs TRBV6-6 and TRBJ2-7, with TRBD1 matching over 10 bases. CDR3 length: 15 amino acids. The germline CDR1 and CDR2 sequences are MNHNY and SVGAGI (reference sequence). The CDR3 spells CASSNSGTGAYEQYF. The CDR3 nucleotides read TGTGCCAGCAGTAACTCCGGGACAGGGGCCTACGAGCAGTACTTC.

Worth noting for this clone: This specimen includes other DNA sequences encoding the same CDR3. V is TRBV6-5 and J is TRBJ1-1; no definite D call. Germline values: CDR1 MNHEY, CDR2 SVGAGI. This CDR3 spans 14 amino acids. Trimming shortened V by 3 bases and J by 0 bases, and 8 bases separated the two germline ends. CDR3 loop: CASSYGLMNTEAFF. The CDR3 DNA reads TGTGCCAGCAGTTATGGACTGATGAACACTGAAGCTTTCTTT.

This clone was picked up one time. V gene TRBV2 combines with J gene TRBJ2-4; D not certain. Trimming stripped 1 base from V and 0 bases from J, with 7 bases between. Germline V CDR1 and CDR2: SNHLY, FYNNEI. The CDR3 totals 15 residues. This CDR3 reads CASSEDRVAKNIQYF. The CDR3 DNA reads TGTGCCAGCAGTGAAGACCGAGTAGCCAAAAACATTCAGTACTTC.

This sequence joins TRBV6-6 and TRBJ2-1, with TRBD2 identical over 7 bases. The CDR3 covers 15 residues. The V segment lost 6 bases and the J segment 9 bases; nucleotides outside the gene matches: 14. In germline, CDR1 is MNHNY, CDR2 SVGAGI (reference sequence). CDR3 sequence (DNA): TGTGCCAGCAGAAAACCGGGACTACCTGATCGTGAGCAGTTCTTC. Protein sequence: CASRKPGLPDREQFF.

The chain joins TRBV6-6 to TRBJ2-7; 10 bases match TRBD1. CDR1 and CDR2 from the germline V gene are MNHNY and SVGAGI (reference sequence). The CDR3 extends over 14 amino acids. The trim removed 5 bases at V and 3 bases at J, leaving 4 bases unmatched. In DNA form, the CDR3 reads TGTGCCAGCAGTAGGACAGGGGGAGGCTACGAGCAGTACTTC. Translated, it gives CASSRTGGGYEQYF.

The gene calls are TRBV9 and TRBJ2-3; maybe TRBD2 (6 bases). CDR1 is SGDLS, CDR2 YYNGEE, per germline. This CDR3 has 14 amino acids. V gave up 2 bases and J gave up 1 base, with 8 bases separating them. CDR3 protein: CASSVAGRTDTQYF. The CDR3 coding sequence is TGTGCCAGCAGCGTGGCGGGACGCACAGATACGCAGTATTTT.

The chain joins TRBV11-2 to TRBJ1-1; D remains unclear. This CDR3 contains 15 residues. V lost 2 bases and J 5 bases, leaving 15 bases between the germline ends. Germline CDR1 and CDR2: SGHAT and FQNNGV. For the CDR3, the DNA is TGTGCCAGCAGCTTAAGACGGGGAGCGGAGACTGAAGCTTTCTTT. Protein: CASSLRRGAETEAFF.

The rearrangement uses TRBV11-2 and TRBJ1-6, with D unclear. V lost 4 bases and J 4 bases, leaving 11 bases between the germline ends. Per the germline V gene, CDR1 is SGHAT and CDR2 is FQNNGV. The CDR3 is made up of 15 amino acids. CDR3 sequence: CASSSISIYNSPLHF. In DNA form, the CDR3 reads TGTGCCAGCAGCTCCATCAGTATTTATAATTCACCCCTCCACTTT.

The genes are TRBV9 and TRBJ2-5; 8 bases are shared with TRBD1. CDR3 length: 15 residues. Germline lookup yields CDR1 SGDLS and CDR2 YYNGEE. V lost 3 bases and J lost 1; bases outside the gene matches: 5. CDR3 in amino acids: CASSAAGTGQETQYF. CDR3 nucleotide sequence: TGTGCCAGCAGCGCCGCCGGGACAGGCCAAGAGACCCAGTACTTC.

The chain carries TRBV4-3 and TRBJ1-6, with 9 bases fitting TRBD1. Unmatched junction bases numbered 4, after V lost 0 bases and J lost 7 bases. CDR1 is LGHNA and CDR2 is YSLEER in the germline V gene. The CDR3 is 16 residues long. The CDR3: CASSQEQGARNSPLHF. CDR3 bases: TGCGCCAGCAGCCAAGAACAGGGGGCGAGGAATTCACCCCTCCACTTT.

About this clone itself: At one end the junction does not follow the germline gene, possibly because of a read error. This chain joins TRBV7-7 and TRBJ2-2; 10 nucleotides line up with TRBD1. CDR3 length equals 14 residues. Germline CDR1 SSHAT, CDR2 FNYEAQ (reference sequence). This chain's CDR3 is CASSQDRGAGELFF. CDR3 bases: TGTGCTAGCAGCCAGGACAGGGGGGCCGGGGAGCTGTTTTTT.